This is a list of T cell receptor beta chains from one sample in a study of T cells in Graves' hyperthyroidism and ophthalmopathy. One entry per CDR3 protein, called by TCRdb with MiXCR from the multiplex PCR reads. Here the sample spans about 720,000 distinct CDR3 sequences, over 15% being singletons. The sample comprised blood. Receptor source: a man in his late teens or twenties with Graves' hyperthyroidism. Both conserved end residues are part of each CDR3. Fields, in order: V gene, CDR3 length, D gene, clone size, J gene, CDR3 protein, CDR3 DNA. The D gene is left open where the match is weak. Clone size is shown for a subset of rows, as once, few, many or a class of expanded clone.

v_call: TRBV12-3/TRBV12-4
cdr3_length: 19
d_call: TRBD2
clone_size: .
j_call: TRBJ2-3
cdr3_aa: CASSSTDRTSGICGDTQYF
cdr3_nt: TGTGCCAGCAGTTCAACGGACAGGACTAGCGGGATATGTGGAGATACGCAGTATTTT

v_call: TRBV20-1
cdr3_length: 16
d_call: .
clone_size: .
j_call: TRBJ2-1
cdr3_aa: CSARDQASASYNEQFF
cdr3_nt: TGCAGTGCTAGAGATCAGGCTAGCGCCTCCTACAATGAGCAGTTCTTC

v_call: TRBV18
cdr3_length: 17
d_call: .
clone_size: many
j_call: TRBJ1-1
cdr3_aa: CASSLTKQQGGDTEAFF
cdr3_nt: TGTGCCAGCTCACTCACCAAGCAGCAAGGAGGGGACACTGAAGCTTTCTTT

v_call: TRBV28
cdr3_length: 14
d_call: .
clone_size: many
j_call: TRBJ2-1
cdr3_aa: CASSFLARYNEQFF
cdr3_nt: TGTGCCAGCAGTTTCCTAGCGCGCTACAATGAGCAGTTCTTC

v_call: TRBV7-6
cdr3_length: 16
d_call: TRBD2
clone_size: many
j_call: TRBJ2-1
cdr3_aa: CASSPFSAGGLNEQFF
cdr3_nt: TGTGCCAGCAGCCCCTTCTCAGCGGGAGGGCTCAATGAGCAGTTCTTC

v_call: TRBV7-9
cdr3_length: 11
d_call: TRBD2
clone_size: few
j_call: TRBJ2-5
cdr3_aa: CASSPGGGQYF
cdr3_nt: TGTGCCAGCAGCCCGGGGGGTGGCCAGTACTTC

v_call: TRBV7-2
cdr3_length: 14
d_call: TRBD2
clone_size: many
j_call: TRBJ2-1
cdr3_aa: CASSSGLGKNEQFF
cdr3_nt: TGTGCCAGCAGCTCAGGACTAGGGAAGAATGAGCAGTTCTTC

v_call: TRBV5-6
cdr3_length: 15
d_call: .
clone_size: .
j_call: TRBJ2-1
cdr3_aa: CASRPAGLSYNEQFF
cdr3_nt: TGTGCCAGCAGACCAGCGGGCCTCTCCTACAATGAGCAGTTCTTC

v_call: TRBV3-1
cdr3_length: 19
d_call: TRBD2
clone_size: .
j_call: TRBJ2-1
cdr3_aa: CASSQDNQGTSPETAEQFF
cdr3_nt: TGTGCCAGCAGCCAAGATAACCAAGGGACTAGCCCCGAGACGGCTGAGCAGTTCTTC

v_call: TRBV27
cdr3_length: 14
d_call: .
clone_size: many
j_call: TRBJ1-5
cdr3_aa: CASSKQGMNQPQHF
cdr3_nt: TGTGCCAGCAGTAAACAGGGTATGAATCAGCCCCAGCATTTT

v_call: TRBV11-2
cdr3_length: 16
d_call: TRBD2
clone_size: many
j_call: TRBJ2-2
cdr3_aa: CASSPTAGSGTGELFF
cdr3_nt: TGTGCCAGCAGCCCGACAGCGGGGAGTGGGACCGGGGAGCTGTTTTTT

v_call: TRBV20-1
cdr3_length: 14
d_call: .
clone_size: many
j_call: TRBJ2-1
cdr3_aa: CSALARDGLSEQFF
cdr3_nt: TGCAGTGCTCTAGCTCGCGATGGGTTGTCTGAGCAGTTCTTC

v_call: TRBV18
cdr3_length: 15
d_call: .
clone_size: .
j_call: TRBJ1-2
cdr3_aa: CASYHPRGGDYGYTF
cdr3_nt: TGTGCCAGCTACCACCCTAGGGGTGGAGACTATGGCTACACCTTC

v_call: TRBV28
cdr3_length: 14
d_call: .
clone_size: .
j_call: TRBJ1-2
cdr3_aa: CASSLKGANYGYTF
cdr3_nt: TGTGCCAGCAGTTTGAAGGGGGCTAACTATGGCTACACCTTC

v_call: TRBV13
cdr3_length: 15
d_call: TRBD2
clone_size: many
j_call: TRBJ2-1
cdr3_aa: CASSQLGLASGEQFF
cdr3_nt: TGTGCCAGCAGCCAATTAGGACTAGCGTCGGGGGAGCAGTTCTTC

v_call: TRBV15
cdr3_length: 13
d_call: .
clone_size: many
j_call: TRBJ2-1
cdr3_aa: CATSRAGYNEQFF
cdr3_nt: TGTGCCACCAGCAGAGCTGGATACAATGAGCAGTTCTTC

v_call: TRBV28
cdr3_length: 15
d_call: .
clone_size: many
j_call: TRBJ2-3
cdr3_aa: CASSLLQASTDTQYF
cdr3_nt: TGTGCCAGCAGTTTATTACAGGCTAGCACAGATACGCAGTATTTT